One sample yielded the 20 T cell receptor beta chains listed below, sequenced in a study of T cell changes during pregnancy in multiple sclerosis. TCRdb's copy holds only in-frame clones and misses some; the assay was immunoSEQ multiplex PCR. Of 35,000 or so clones listed, 90% to 95% are singletons. The source material was CD4+ T cells from peripheral blood mononuclear cells, sampled after pregnancy. These receptors originate from a female donor with multiple sclerosis, enrolled in a pregnancy study.

The chain links TRBV11-3 to TRBJ1-1; D unresolved. The V end was cut by 4 bases, the J end by 1 base, with 4 bases between. The CDR3 sequence is 12 residues long. Germline CDR1 and CDR2: SGHNT and YENEEA. The CDR3 here is CASSSGNTEAFF. The CDR3 nucleotides read TGTGCCAGCAGCTCAGGGAACACTGAAGCTTTCTTT. The variable domain in full, completed from reference TRBV11-3 and TRBJ1-1, reads EAGVVQSPRYKIIEKKQPVAFWCNPISGHNTLYWYLQNLGQGPELLIRYENEEAVDDSQLPKDRFSAERLKGVDSTLKIQPAELGDSAVYLCASSSGNTEAFFGQGTRLTVV.

V usage is TRBV11-1 and J usage is TRBJ1-2, with a weak D call TRBD1 (6 bases). V lost 5 bases and J lost 4, with 14 bases in between. Germline lookup yields CDR1 SGHAT and CDR2 FQDESV (reference sequence). This CDR3 has 14 amino acids. CDR3 in DNA: TGTGCCAGCAGCCTCTTACAGGGCGGCTATGGCTACACCTTC. Amino acid sequence: CASSLLQGGYGYTF.

The V gene is TRBV4-2, the J gene TRBJ1-2; 7 bases are a match to TRBD1. The V and J ends lost 0 bases and 3 bases, in that order; junction bases with no gene match: 7. Germline V gene lookup returns CDR1 LGHNA and CDR2 YNFKEQ. The CDR3 is 16 amino acids. The CDR3 region is CASSQDATGSYYGYTF. The CDR3 region has the DNA TGTGCCAGCAGCCAAGATGCGACAGGGTCCTACTATGGCTACACCTTC.

The CDR3 loop reads CASSGGTDQYF. As DNA, the CDR3 is TGTGCCAGCAGCGGCGGGACAGACCAGTACTTC. The J gene is TRBJ2-7, the V gene TRBV2; a possible D gene is TRBD1 (7 bases). This CDR3 contains 11 residues. The V end lost 6 bases, the J end lost 10 bases, and 13 bases lay between the germline ends. Germline-derived CDR1 and CDR2 are SNHLY and FYNNEI.

The chain uses TRBV19 and TRBJ1-5, with D possibly TRBD1 on 6 matching bases. From germline, CDR1 is LNHDA and CDR2 SQIVND (reference sequence). Trimming removed 5 bases at V and 1 base at J, with 12 bases between. This CDR3 spans 15 amino acids. CDR3 DNA: TGTGCCAGTAGTTCACAGGGACCGAGCAATCAGCCCCAGCATTTT. It yields the protein CASSSQGPSNQPQHF.

V usage is TRBV29-1 and J usage is TRBJ2-7; D is unresolved. The V end was cut by 1 base, the J end by 2 bases, with 15 bases between. Germline CDR1 is SQVTM and CDR2 is ANQGSEA. The CDR3 is made up of 15 amino acids. The CDR3 DNA reads as TGCAGCGTTGAAGTACAGCAGTTGCCGCCCTACGAGCAGTACTTC. The encoded protein is CSVEVQQLPPYEQYF.

J is TRBJ2-7 and V is TRBV14; 8 bases agree with TRBD2. V lost 5 bases, J lost 2 bases, and 8 bases stayed unmatched. CDR1 and CDR2 (germline): SGHDN, FVKESK. CDR3 length: 15 residues. The CDR3 protein is CASSAGRGATYEQYF. The DNA of the CDR3 is TGTGCCAGCAGCGCCGGGAGGGGTGCAACCTACGAGCAGTACTTC.

The genes are TRBV19 and TRBJ1-5; weak D call: TRBD1 (5 bases). The CDR3 sequence is 14 residues long. Between the trimmed V and J ends, which lost 5 bases and 11 bases, there was a span of 19 bases. Germline-derived CDR1 and CDR2 are LNHDA and SQIVND (reference sequence). The CDR3: CASSLSKGSLSQHF. In DNA, the CDR3 is TGTGCCAGTAGTCTCTCCAAGGGGTCCCTGTCCCAGCATTTT. The full variable domain, with the rest looked up from reference TRBV19 and TRBJ1-5, is DGGITQSPKYLFRKEGQNVTLSCEQNLNHDAMYWYRQDPGQGLRLIYYSQIVNDFQKGDIAEGYSVSREKKESFPLTVTSAQKNPTAFYLCASSLSKGSLSQHFGDGTRLSIL.

This chain uses TRBV9 with TRBJ2-1; 14 bases align to TRBD2. The CDR3 totals 18 residues. V lost 0 bases to trimming and J lost 1 base; unmatched junction nucleotides: 3. Germline values: CDR1 SGDLS, CDR2 YYNGEE. The CDR3, as DNA: TGTGCCAGCAGCGTAGGACTAGCGGGAGGGGGGTCCTACAATGAGCAGTTCTTC. It encodes CASSVGLAGGGSYNEQFF.

The count of this clone is one. The chain uses TRBV7-9 and TRBJ1-2; D might be TRBD1 (6 bases). This CDR3 is 15 amino acids long. Trimming took off 5 bases at V and 4 bases at J, with 17 bases between the two ends. The germline CDR1 and CDR2 sequences are SEHNR and FQNEAQ (reference sequence). CDR3 loop: CASSPLDRLGYGYTF. CDR3 nucleotides: TGTGCCAGCAGCCCATTAGACAGGTTAGGCTATGGCTACACCTTC.

CDR3 protein: CSVGGLAGQETQYF. The CDR3 nucleotides read TGCAGCGTAGGCGGACTAGCGGGGCAAGAGACCCAGTACTTC. V gene TRBV29-1 combines with J gene TRBJ2-5; 12 bases fit TRBD2. V lost 6 bases and J lost 2; bases outside the gene matches: 4. In germline, CDR1 is SQVTM, CDR2 ANQGSEA. This CDR3 is 14 amino acids long. Variable domain in full (rest from reference TRBV29-1 and TRBJ2-5): SAVISQKPSRDICQRGTSLTIQCQVDSQVTMMFWYRQQPGQSLTLIATANQGSEATYESGFVIDKFPISRPNLTFSTLTVSNMSPEDSSIYLCSVGGLAGQETQYFGPGTRLLVL.

The chain is built from TRBV2 and TRBJ2-1, with 7 bases identical to TRBD2. The CDR3 runs 14 residues. V lost 7 bases, J lost 0 bases, and 3 bases stayed unmatched. Germline V gene lookup returns CDR1 SNHLY and CDR2 FYNNEI. CDR3 amino acids: CASKERGSYNEQFF. CDR3 coding DNA: TGTGCCAGCAAGGAGCGGGGCTCCTACAATGAGCAGTTCTTC.

This clone was detected only once. This rearrangement joins TRBV5-3 to TRBJ2-3; TRBD2 matches 13 bases. TRBV5-3 is reported as an ORF; its role is uncertain. This CDR3 is built from 16 residues. After removal of 4 bases from V and 6 bases from J, the junction contained 8 bases not matched to a gene. The CDR3 DNA reads TGTGCCAGAAGCCCCACTAGCGGGGGGGCTCCGGATACGCAGTATTTT. Translated, it gives CARSPTSGGAPDTQYF.

V gene TRBV7-3 combines with J gene TRBJ2-4; 12 positions agree with TRBD2. There are 19 residues in the CDR3. Germline lookup yields CDR1 SGHTA and CDR2 FQGTGA. V trimming: 1 base; J trimming: 5 bases; junction bases outside the gene matches: 12. CDR3 in amino acids: CASSLSLGGLAGTENIQYF. The CDR3 nucleotides are TGTGCCAGCAGCTTAAGTCTAGGTGGACTAGCGGGAACGGAAAACATTCAGTACTTC.

The J gene is TRBJ2-5, the V gene TRBV9, with unresolved D. This CDR3 has 15 residues. The ends were cut back, 0 bases at V and 1 base at J, with 10 bases in the middle. Germline V CDR1 and CDR2: SGDLS, YYNGEE. For the CDR3, the DNA is TGTGCCAGCAGCGTAGCGGGTCACCCCCAAGAGACCCAGTACTTC. This encodes CASSVAGHPQETQYF. Using reference TRBV9 and TRBJ2-5 for the parts outside the CDR3, the full variable domain is DSGVTQTPKHLITATGQRVTLRCSPRSGDLSVYWYQQSLDQGLQFLIQYYNGEERAKGNILERFSAQQFPDLHSELNLSSLELGDSALYFCASSVAGHPQETQYFGPGTRLLVL.

Comment on this clone: The same CDR3 arises from other DNA sequences in this sample as well. The rearrangement joins TRBV7-2 to TRBJ1-2; 9 bases are a match to TRBD1. CDR3 size: 15 residues. J gave up 0 bases and V 3 bases, and 2 bases lay outside the gene matches. In germline, CDR1 is SGHTA, CDR2 FQGNSA. CDR3 in amino acids: CASSLRQGANYGYTF. As DNA, the CDR3 is TGTGCCAGCAGCTTGCGACAGGGGGCTAACTATGGCTACACCTTC.

This sequence joins TRBV28 and TRBJ1-5; 10 bases are shared with TRBD1. The CDR3 consists of 16 residues. Germline CDR1 and CDR2: MDHEN and SYDVKM. The V segment lost 6 bases and the J segment 6 bases; nucleotides outside the gene matches: 11. CDR3 bases: TGTGCCAGCAGATACTCTGGACAGGGGGTAGGTCAGCCCCAGCATTTT. Translated: CASRYSGQGVGQPQHF.

The chain uses TRBV10-3 and TRBJ2-3, with TRBD2 matching 7 bases. The CDR3 extends over 15 amino acids. CDR1 ENHRY and CDR2 SYGVKD come from the germline V gene. V lost 4 bases to trimming and J lost 3 bases; unmatched junction nucleotides: 7. In DNA form, the CDR3 reads TGTGCCATCAGTGGAAATTTCGGGGGGACAGATACGCAGTATTTT. Encoded protein: CAISGNFGGTDTQYF.

The chain combines TRBV14 with TRBJ2-1; 7 bases are shared with TRBD2. After removal of 4 bases from V and 2 bases from J, the junction contained 11 bases not matched to a gene. Per germline, CDR1 SGHDN and CDR2 FVKESK. This CDR3 contains 17 residues. The CDR3 sequence is CASSRLMGLAAYNEQFF. CDR3 DNA: TGTGCCAGCAGCCGCCTCATGGGGCTAGCGGCCTACAATGAGCAGTTCTTC.

The chain uses TRBV9 and TRBJ1-1; possible D gene TRBD1, 5 bases. Per germline, CDR1 SGDLS and CDR2 YYNGEE. The V end was cut by 1 base, the J end by 4 bases, with 17 bases between. The CDR3 extends over 16 amino acids. CDR3 sequence reads: CASSVSSQGLGTEAFF. Written as DNA, the CDR3 is TGTGCCAGCAGCGTATCGAGCCAGGGACTAGGCACTGAAGCTTTCTTT. The full variable domain, rest sourced from reference TRBV9 and TRBJ1-1, is DSGVTQTPKHLITATGQRVTLRCSPRSGDLSVYWYQQSLDQGLQFLIQYYNGEERAKGNILERFSAQQFPDLHSELNLSSLELGDSALYFCASSVSSQGLGTEAFFGQGTRLTVV.